These T cell receptor beta chains were read from a single sample in a study of Graves' ophthalmopathy and Graves' hyperthyroidism. TCRdb used MiXCR to reprocess the multiplex PCR reads, holding one entry per CDR3 protein. The sample records 200,000 to 300,000 distinct CDR3 sequences, about 47% being singletons. The sequenced material came from peripheral blood. These receptors came from an adult man with Graves' ophthalmopathy. Each CDR3 is given with its conserved first and last residue. D genes are given only for firm matches. A row's size may be missing; if present it is once, few, many or a size class.

V,J,D,size,CDR3,DNA
TRBV6-1,TRBJ1-6,.,many,CASSDHYNSPLHF,TGTGCCAGCAGTGACCACTATAATTCACCCCTCCACTTT
TRBV10-2,TRBJ1-3,.,.,CASSDQGTGNTIYF,TGCGCCAGCAGTGACCAGGGGACTGGAAACACCATATATTTT
TRBV5-5,TRBJ2-5,.,.,CASSLSVWGQETQYF,TGTGCCAGCAGCTTGTCTGTCTGGGGCCAAGAGACCCAGTACTTC
TRBV24-1,TRBJ1-2,.,few,CATSDFETF,TGTGCCACCAGTGATTTCGAGACCTTC
TRBV19,TRBJ2-2,.,few,CASSVLSGNGELFF,TGTGCCAGTAGTGTCCTCTCAGGGAATGGGGAGCTGTTTTTT
TRBV5-8,TRBJ2-3,.,.,CASSFKPGGHADTQYF,TGTGCCAGCAGCTTTAAACCAGGGGGGCATGCAGATACGCAGTATTTT
TRBV7-9,TRBJ1-5,.,.,CASRISQGLKDQPQHF,TGTGCCAGCAGAATCTCCCAGGGGTTAAAAGATCAGCCCCAGCATTTT
TRBV2,TRBJ2-7,TRBD2,.,CASSGASGSGEQYF,TGTGCCAGCAGTGGTGCTAGCGGTAGTGGGGAGCAGTACTTC
TRBV9,TRBJ2-2,.,.,CASSGGTNTGELFF,TGTGCCAGCAGCGGGGGGACGAACACCGGGGAGCTGTTTTTT
TRBV10-3,TRBJ1-3,.,.,CAISEQASSGNTIYF,TGTGCCATCAGTGAACAGGCTAGCTCTGGAAACACCATATATTTT
TRBV10-3,TRBJ2-7,.,few,CAISEPGASYEQYF,TGTGCCATCAGTGAGCCGGGAGCCTCCTACGAGCAGTACTTC
TRBV4-1,TRBJ1-4,.,few,CASSRAGVGTNEKLFF,TGCGCCAGCAGCCGGGCAGGGGTTGGAACTAATGAAAAACTGTTTTTT
TRBV14,TRBJ1-4,.,.,CASSQDLTTNEKLFF,TGTGCCAGCAGCCAAGACCTTACGACTAATGAAAAACTGTTTTTT
TRBV7-9,TRBJ1-3,TRBD1,.,CASSFDRGDTIYF,TGTGCCAGCAGCTTCGACAGGGGGGACACCATATATTTT
TRBV7-3,TRBJ1-1,.,few,CASSLQGLVNTEAFF,TGTGCCAGCAGCTTACAGGGATTAGTGAACACTGAAGCTTTCTTT
TRBV10-3,TRBJ1-4,.,.,CAISESTGPDGEKLFF,TGTGCCATCAGTGAGTCAACAGGGCCAGATGGTGAAAAACTGTTTTTT
TRBV7-9,TRBJ1-1,.,.,CASSPLDSQNTEAFF,TGTGCCAGCAGCCCCCTGGACAGTCAAAACACTGAAGCTTTCTTT
TRBV7-2,TRBJ2-7,TRBD1,.,CASRPRDRGSEQYF,TGTGCCAGCAGGCCAAGGGACAGGGGAAGCGAGCAGTACTTC
TRBV3-1,TRBJ1-2,.,.,CASRTIGGYGYAF,TGTGCCAGCAGGACAATCGGGGGCTATGGCTACGCCTTC
TRBV9,TRBJ2-7,TRBD2,.,CASSLVRGNRYEQYF,TGTGCCAGCAGCTTAGTGCGGGGGAACCGATACGAGCAGTACTTC
TRBV7-9,TRBJ1-4,.,.,CASSLKDAGVNEKLFF,TGTGCCAGCAGCTTAAAGGACGCCGGGGTTAATGAAAAACTGTTTTTT
TRBV5-1,TRBJ2-7,TRBD2,many,CASSQLAGEQYF,TGCGCCAGCAGCCAACTAGCGGGCGAGCAGTACTTC
TRBV20-1,TRBJ2-2,.,.,CSARPSRGAGELFF,TGCAGTGCTAGACCCTCCAGGGGCGCCGGGGAGCTGTTTTTT
TRBV12-3/TRBV12-4,TRBJ2-2,.,.,CASSTRPHTGELFF,TGTGCCAGCAGTACTAGGCCTCACACCGGGGAGCTGTTTTTT
TRBV29-1,TRBJ2-5,TRBD1,few,CSEGTGGAETQYF,TGCAGCGAGGGGACAGGGGGCGCTGAGACCCAGTACTTC
TRBV29-1,TRBJ2-5,TRBD1,few,CSAADRGETQYF,TGCAGCGCTGCGGACAGGGGAGAGACCCAGTACTTC
TRBV9,TRBJ2-5,TRBD2,.,CASSPRASGVETQYF,TGTGCCAGCAGCCCCCGGGCTAGCGGGGTGGAGACCCAGTACTTC
TRBV29-1,TRBJ2-7,TRBD1,medium-sized,CSVEGDSQYEQYF,TGCAGCGTTGAAGGGGACAGTCAGTACGAGCAGTACTTC
TRBV29-1,TRBJ2-2,TRBD2,many,CSARGLANGELFF,TGCAGCGCGAGGGGACTAGCGAACGGGGAGCTGTTTTTT
TRBV7-9,TRBJ1-1,.,once,CASSSEGRMNTEAFF,TGTGCCAGCAGCTCCGAAGGCAGGATGAACACTGAAGCTTTCTTT
TRBV29-1,TRBJ2-7,TRBD1,few,CSVGQGNSYEQYF,TGCAGCGTTGGACAGGGCAACTCCTACGAGCAGTACTTC
TRBV29-1,TRBJ2-7,.,.,CSVEDYYEQYF,TGCAGCGTTGAAGATTACTACGAGCAGTACTTC
TRBV24-1,TRBJ1-4,.,few,CATSEGGKSTNEKLFF,TGTGCCACCAGTGAGGGCGGGAAATCGACTAATGAAAAACTGTTTTTT
TRBV10-3,TRBJ1-1,.,.,CAISEFDRAGTEAFF,TGTGCCATCAGTGAGTTTGACCGAGCGGGCACTGAAGCTTTCTTT
TRBV11-2,TRBJ2-5,.,few,CASSLVAEYQETQYF,TGTGCCAGCAGCTTAGTCGCGGAGTACCAAGAGACCCAGTACTTC
TRBV6-5,TRBJ1-2,.,.,CASRTGSYGYTF,TGTGCCAGCAGGACAGGCTCCTATGGCTACACCTTC
TRBV25-1,TRBJ2-3,.,.,CASSDPTSTDTQYF,TGTGCCAGCAGTGACCCCACGAGCACAGATACGCAGTATTTT
TRBV20-1,TRBJ2-7,.,.,CSARDQGQSGDEQYF,TGCAGTGCTAGAGATCAAGGACAGTCGGGGGACGAGCAGTACTTC
TRBV19,TRBJ2-2,.,.,CASSGAGTNTGELFF,TGTGCCAGTAGTGGCGCAGGGACGAACACCGGGGAGCTGTTTTTT
TRBV5-6,TRBJ1-1,.,.,CASSKQMDPEAFF,TGTGCCAGCAGCAAGCAGATGGACCCTGAAGCTTTCTTT
TRBV10-3,TRBJ1-2,TRBD1,few,CASSYSTGTGGVNGYTF,TGTGCCAGCAGTTACTCTACTGGGACAGGGGGTGTTAATGGCTACACCTTC
TRBV7-9,TRBJ2-7,TRBD1,.,CASSSGTGRYEQYF,TGTGCCAGCAGCTCCGGGACAGGGAGGTACGAGCAGTACTTC
TRBV5-4,TRBJ2-7,.,.,CASSFRGSHEQYF,TGTGCCAGCAGCTTTAGAGGGAGCCACGAGCAGTACTTC
TRBV9,TRBJ1-6,TRBD1,.,CASREGQGNSPLHF,TGTGCCAGCAGAGAGGGACAGGGGAACTCACCCCTCCACTTT
TRBV20-1,TRBJ1-5,.,.,CSARVANSNQPQHF,TGCAGTGCTAGAGTTGCCAATAGCAATCAGCCCCAGCATTTT